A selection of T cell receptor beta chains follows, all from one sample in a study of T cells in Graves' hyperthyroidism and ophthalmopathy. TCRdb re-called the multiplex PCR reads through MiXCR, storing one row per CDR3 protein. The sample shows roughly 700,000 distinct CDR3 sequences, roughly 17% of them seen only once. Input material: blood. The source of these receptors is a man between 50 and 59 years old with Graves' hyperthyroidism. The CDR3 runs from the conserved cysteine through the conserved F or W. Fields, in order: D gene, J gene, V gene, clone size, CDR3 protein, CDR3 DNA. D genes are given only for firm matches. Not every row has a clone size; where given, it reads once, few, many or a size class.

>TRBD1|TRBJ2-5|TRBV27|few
CASRDRVEETQYF
TGTGCCAGCAGAGACAGGGTGGAAGAGACCCAGTACTTC
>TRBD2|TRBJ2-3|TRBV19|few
CASTLGPGLGADTQYF
TGTGCCAGTACCCTGGGCCCGGGACTAGGTGCAGATACGCAGTATTTT
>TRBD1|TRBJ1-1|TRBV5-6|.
CASSFNTGGSEAFF
TGTGCCAGCAGCTTCAATACAGGGGGCAGTGAAGCTTTCTTT
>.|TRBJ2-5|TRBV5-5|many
CASSLEWTQYF
TGTGCCAGCAGCTTGGAGTGGACCCAGTACTTC
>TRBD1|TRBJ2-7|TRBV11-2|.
CASLGQGYEQYF
TGTGCCAGTTTGGGACAGGGGTACGAGCAGTACTTC
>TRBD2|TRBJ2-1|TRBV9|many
CASSVGGLAGGGYNEQFF
TGTGCCAGCAGCGTGGGGGGACTAGCGGGAGGGGGATACAATGAGCAGTTCTTC
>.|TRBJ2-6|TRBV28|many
CASSANTETGANVLTF
TGTGCCAGCAGTGCCAATACAGAGACGGGGGCCAACGTCCTGACTTTC
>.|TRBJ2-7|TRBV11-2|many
CASSSQGPRGGQYF
TGTGCCAGCAGCTCACAGGGGCCCCGCGGGGGGCAGTACTTC
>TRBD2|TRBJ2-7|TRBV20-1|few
CSAREPGLAVREQYF
TGCAGTGCTAGAGAACCGGGACTAGCGGTCCGCGAGCAGTACTTC
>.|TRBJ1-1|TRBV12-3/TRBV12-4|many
CASSRDGGNTEAFF
TGTGCCAGCAGTCGGGATGGGGGGAACACTGAAGCTTTCTTT
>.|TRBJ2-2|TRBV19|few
CASSRPRRNTGELFF
TGTGCCAGTAGTAGACCCCGGAGGAACACCGGGGAGCTGTTTTTT